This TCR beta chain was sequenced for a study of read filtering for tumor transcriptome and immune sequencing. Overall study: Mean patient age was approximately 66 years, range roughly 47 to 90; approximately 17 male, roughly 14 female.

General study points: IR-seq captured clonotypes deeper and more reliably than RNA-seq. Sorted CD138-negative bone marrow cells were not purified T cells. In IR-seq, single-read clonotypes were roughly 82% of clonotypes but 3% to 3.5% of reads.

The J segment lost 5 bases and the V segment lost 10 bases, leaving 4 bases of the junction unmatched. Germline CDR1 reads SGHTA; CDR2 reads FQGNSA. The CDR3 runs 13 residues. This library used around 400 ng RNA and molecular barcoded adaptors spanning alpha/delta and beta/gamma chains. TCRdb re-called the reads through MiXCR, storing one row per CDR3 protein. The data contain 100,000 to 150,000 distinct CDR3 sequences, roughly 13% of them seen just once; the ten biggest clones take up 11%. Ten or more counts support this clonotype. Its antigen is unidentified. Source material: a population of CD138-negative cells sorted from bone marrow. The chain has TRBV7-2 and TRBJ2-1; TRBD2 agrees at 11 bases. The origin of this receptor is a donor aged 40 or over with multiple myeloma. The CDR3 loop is CATLTSGNNEQFF. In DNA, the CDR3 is TGTGCCACCTTGACTAGCGGGAACAATGAGCAGTTCTTC.